Each of the 13 T cell receptor beta chains below was sequenced from the same sample in a study of blood T cell repertoires in COVID-19. Some clones are missing from TCRdb's copy, which holds only in-frame ones; the method was immunoSEQ multiplex PCR. Of about 81,000 clones in the sample, roughly 82% are singletons; the top ten hold under 30%. What was sequenced was peripheral blood. All receptors come from a human donor in a cohort sampled during active COVID-19.

V is TRBV11-2 and J is TRBJ1-1; the D gene is possibly TRBD1 (5 bases). The germline CDR1 and CDR2 sequences are SGHAT and FQNNGV. Trimming cost V 5 bases and J 7 bases, with 14 bases left between them. There are 13 residues in the CDR3. Here the CDR3 reads CASSGRGTNEAFF. Written as DNA, the CDR3 is TGTGCCAGCAGCGGGCGCGGGACGAATGAAGCTTTCTTT.

This chain joins TRBV12-3 or TRBV12-4 and TRBJ2-7; TRBD1 matches 8 bases. The CDR3 contains 13 residues. V was clipped by 7 bases and J by 2 bases; unmatched bases: 4. The CDR3 protein is CASILTGAYEQYF. The CDR3, as DNA: TGTGCCAGCATCTTGACAGGGGCCTACGAGCAGTACTTC.

The V gene is TRBV6-2 or TRBV6-3, the J gene TRBJ1-3, with D unclear. V was cut by 2 bases and J by 0 bases, with 11 bases left in between. Germline-derived CDR1 and CDR2 are MNHEY and SVGEGT. The CDR3 is 16 amino acids. DNA for the CDR3: TGTGCCAGCAGTTACGGCGTAGCCAGCTCTGGAAACACCATATATTTT. Translated: CASSYGVASSGNTIYF.

The genes are TRBV27 and TRBJ2-7, with unresolved D. Germline V gene lookup returns CDR1 MNHEY and CDR2 SMNVEV (reference sequence). The V gene lost 5 bases and the J gene lost 2 bases, with 19 bases spanning the gap. CDR3 length: 16 residues. CDR3 coding DNA: TGTGCCAGCAGTCCTACCCTGGCGCAGGCTGCCTACGAGCAGTACTTC. Protein product: CASSPTLAQAAYEQYF.

This clone is a singleton in its sample. The rearrangement links TRBV6-4 to TRBJ2-2; D uncertain. The CDR3 spans 14 residues. The V gene's germline CDR1 is MRHNA and CDR2 SNTAGT. Trimming cost V 10 bases and J 4 bases, with 16 bases left between them. The CDR3 bases are TGTGCCACCCAGAAGGAGCGCTCCACCGGGGAGCTGTTTTTT. Residues: CATQKERSTGELFF.

V is TRBV5-6 and J is TRBJ1-1; maybe TRBD1 (6 bases). The V gene lost 3 bases and the J gene lost 1 base, with 10 bases spanning the gap. The CDR3 sequence is 14 residues long. Germline CDR1 SGHDT, CDR2 YYEEEE. The CDR3 here is CASSSGHPNTEAFF. CDR3 in DNA: TGTGCCAGCAGCTCGGGACACCCGAACACTGAAGCTTTCTTT.

The chain employs TRBV28 and TRBJ2-3, with 10 bases identical to TRBD2. The germline V gene has CDR1 MDHEN and CDR2 SYDVKM. V lost 5 bases, J lost 4 bases, and 15 bases stayed unmatched. The CDR3 spans 18 residues. CDR3 in amino acids: CASSPLFSSGRGADTQYF. CDR3 bases: TGTGCCAGCAGTCCCCTTTTTTCTAGCGGGAGAGGGGCAGATACGCAGTATTTT.

The gene calls are TRBV27 and TRBJ1-2; D gene uncertain. The germline V gene encodes CDR1 MNHEY and CDR2 SMNVEV (reference sequence). This CDR3 comprises 15 residues. V gave up 5 bases and J gave up 1 base, with 14 bases separating them. The CDR3 spells CASSPWSLLNYGYTF. The CDR3 region has the DNA TGTGCCAGCAGTCCGTGGAGCTTACTTAACTATGGCTACACCTTC.

This chain links TRBV11-3 with TRBJ2-5; TRBD1 might be the D (5 bases). CDR3 length equals 15 residues. The germline gives CDR1 SGHNT, CDR2 YENEEA. With 1 base removed from V and 2 bases from J, the gap between germline ends came to 11 bases. The CDR3 reads CASSLGSTEQETQYF. CDR3 nucleotides: TGTGCCAGCAGCTTAGGATCGACAGAACAAGAGACCCAGTACTTC.

The V and J genes are TRBV7-9 and TRBJ2-7; perhaps TRBD2 as D (6 bases). Trimming cost V 5 bases and J 5 bases, with 22 bases left between them. CDR3 length: 16 amino acids. CDR1 SEHNR and CDR2 FQNEAQ come from the germline V gene (reference sequence). The CDR3 nucleotides are TGTGCCAGCAGCCCCACGGACGGGAGTCACTACGACGAGCAGTACTTC. As protein: CASSPTDGSHYDEQYF.

This rearrangement joins TRBV27 to TRBJ2-5; D unclear. In germline, CDR1 is MNHEY, CDR2 SMNVEV (reference sequence). The germline V and J ends were trimmed by 0 bases and 5 bases, with 7 bases remaining between them. The CDR3 length is 13 residues. The CDR3 coding sequence is TGTGCCAGCAGTTTATCTCTCTACGAGACCCAGTACTTC. This translates into CASSLSLYETQYF.

The chain carries TRBV6-5 and TRBJ2-3; TRBD2 agrees at 9 bases. Germline V gene data show CDR1 as MNHEY and CDR2 as SVGAGI. The CDR3 consists of 14 residues. V lost 7 bases to trimming and J lost 1 base; unmatched junction nucleotides: 3. CDR3 in amino acids: CASKVAGGTDTQYF. CDR3 bases: TGTGCCAGCAAAGTAGCGGGAGGCACAGATACGCAGTATTTT.

The CDR3 DNA reads TGTGCCAGCAGTTTAGTTCGCGAGCAGTACTTC. It translates to CASSLVREQYF. This chain connects TRBV28 to TRBJ2-7; D ambiguous. The ends were cut back, 2 bases at V and 6 bases at J, with 5 bases in the middle. This CDR3 spans 11 amino acids. Germline CDR1 is MDHEN and CDR2 is SYDVKM.